This passage covers 8 T cell receptor beta chains from one sample sequenced in a study of blood T cells in healthy people across ages. The second PCR ran about 6 to 11 cycles with a sample-barcoded 5' primer and J-beta primers. MiXCR, run by TCRdb on the 5' RACE reads, gives a single entry per CDR3 protein. The sample lists about 1.7 million distinct CDR3 sequences; approximately 30% were seen once. The source material was blood. Source of these receptors: a woman in her twenties or thirties in good health.

A word on this clonotype: The junction departs from the called germline gene at one end, perhaps through a read error. This sequence joins TRBV28 and TRBJ2-7, with D possibly TRBD2 on 7 matching bases. Germline V gene lookup returns CDR1 MDHEN and CDR2 SYDVKM. The CDR3 contains 15 residues. The CDR3 DNA reads TGTGTCAGCAGTTCCTCGGGGGCTCGGGAGGACGAGCAGTACTTC. This encodes CVSSSSGAREDEQYF.

The chain recombines TRBV30 with TRBJ2-5, with 9 bases identical to TRBD1. The end of the DNA aligns better with TRBJ2-7, so the J call may be wrong. Germline lookup yields CDR1 GTSNPN and CDR2 SVGIG (reference sequence). The CDR3 sequence is 13 residues long. The CDR3 spells CAWNRGQGYEQYF. DNA of the CDR3: TGTGCCTGGAACCGCGGACAGGGGTACGAGCAGTACTTC.

The genes are TRBV2 and TRBJ1-5; 7 nucleotides match TRBD1. V lost 5 bases, J lost 5 bases, and 3 bases stayed unmatched. Germline CDR1 is SNHLY and CDR2 is FYNNEI. CDR3 length: 13 residues. The CDR3 here is CASSNTGDQPQHF. Written as DNA, the CDR3 is TGTGCCAGCAGTAACACAGGGGATCAGCCCCAGCATTTT.

This clonotype appeared a few times. The genes are TRBV7-9 and TRBJ2-3; D possibly corresponds to TRBD1 (7 bases). Trimming stripped 0 bases from V and 2 bases from J, with 12 bases between. The CDR3 length is 16 residues. Germline CDR1 is SEHNR and CDR2 is FQNEAQ (reference sequence). In nucleotides, the CDR3 is TGTGCCAGCAGCTTAGCGCAGGGGGGTCCCACAGATACGCAGTATTTT. Translated, it gives CASSLAQGGPTDTQYF.

Of note for this clonotype: This may be a read error, as it is one base from a much larger clone. This sequence joins TRBV29-1 and TRBJ2-5; perhaps TRBD1 as D (6 bases). The CDR3 is made up of 12 amino acids. CDR1 SQVTM and CDR2 ANQGSEA come from the germline V gene. Trimming took off 7 bases at V and 4 bases at J, with 13 bases between the two ends. The DNA of the CDR3 is TGCAGCGGTGTACAGGGTGGAGAGACCCAGTACTTC. Encoded protein: CSGVQGGETQYF.

This clonotype was observed a few times. The chain is built from TRBV30 and TRBJ1-5; a weak D match, TRBD1 (5 bases). The V gene lost 5 bases and the J gene lost 0 bases, with 17 bases spanning the gap. Germline V gene data show CDR1 as GTSNPN and CDR2 as SVGIG (reference sequence). The CDR3 contains 16 residues. The CDR3 sequence: CAWSRGEPYSNQPQHF. The CDR3 coding sequence is TGTGCCTGGTCACGGGGGGAGCCGTATAGCAATCAGCCCCAGCATTTT.

This clonotype has a handful of counts. In nucleotides, the CDR3 is TGTGCCAGCAGCCGGCGGACTAGCGGGGGTGAGACCCAGTACTTC. Its protein is CASSRRTSGGETQYF. V gene TRBV3-1 combines with J gene TRBJ2-5; 13 nucleotides match TRBD2. The CDR3 length is 15 residues. Germline loops: CDR1 LGHDT, CDR2 YNNKEL (reference sequence). Trimming at V came to 4 bases and at J to 5 bases, leaving 4 bases not matched to a gene.

Regarding this clonotype: Since a much larger clone is just one base distant, this may be a read error. V and J are TRBV29-1 and TRBJ1-2; D unresolved. The CDR3 is 10 amino acids. The V gene's germline CDR1 is SQVTM and CDR2 ANQGSEA. Trimming removed 3 bases from V and 10 bases from J, with 9 bases in between. In DNA, the CDR3 is TGCAGCGTTGATAGTGGTGACTACACCTTC. Protein sequence: CSVDSGDYTF.